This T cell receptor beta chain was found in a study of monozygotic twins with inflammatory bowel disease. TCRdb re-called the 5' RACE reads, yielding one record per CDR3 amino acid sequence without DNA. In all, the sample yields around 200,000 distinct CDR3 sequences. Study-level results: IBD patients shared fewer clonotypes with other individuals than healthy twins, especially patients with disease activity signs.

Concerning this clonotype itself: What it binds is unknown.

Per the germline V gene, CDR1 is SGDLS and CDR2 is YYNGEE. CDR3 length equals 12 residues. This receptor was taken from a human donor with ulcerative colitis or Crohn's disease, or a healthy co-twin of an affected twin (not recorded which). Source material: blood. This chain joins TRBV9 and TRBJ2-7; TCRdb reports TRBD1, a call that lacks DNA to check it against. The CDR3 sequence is CASSLSGNEQYF.